Shown below are 25 T cell receptor beta chains from a single sample sequenced in a study of T cell changes during pregnancy in multiple sclerosis. TCRdb's table, derived via immunoSEQ multiplex PCR, lists solely in-frame clones and lacks some. The sample contains more than 90,000 clones, 80% to 95% of which appear only once. This specimen was peripheral blood, taken in the third trimester of pregnancy. The receptors originated from a female donor with multiple sclerosis, enrolled in a pregnancy study.

The V call is TRBV2, the J call TRBJ2-2, with a tentative D call TRBD1 (6 bases). The CDR3 runs to 14 residues. CDR1 and CDR2 from the germline V gene are SNHLY and FYNNEI. The V end lost 7 bases, the J end lost 4 bases, and 13 bases lay between the germline ends. CDR3 sequence reads: CASIDTGFTGELFF. The CDR3 nucleotides read TGTGCCAGCATTGACACAGGGTTCACCGGGGAGCTGTTTTTT.

This chain joins TRBV5-1 and TRBJ2-6; 9 nucleotides match TRBD1. Trimming cost V 4 bases and J 0 bases; bases outside gene matches: 14. The germline CDR1 and CDR2 sequences are SGHRS and YFSETQ. CDR3 length: 20 amino acids. CDR3 amino acids: CASSPSGGQGLSSGANVLTF. The CDR3 nucleotides read TGCGCCAGCAGCCCTTCCGGGGGACAGGGCCTCTCCTCTGGGGCCAACGTCCTGACTTTC. Full variable domain (remainder filled in from reference TRBV5-1 and TRBJ2-6): KAGVTQTPRYLIKTRGQQVTLSCSPISGHRSVSWYQQTPGQGLQFLFEYFSETQRNKGNFPGRFSGRQFSNSRSEMNVSTLELGDSALYLCASSPSGGQGLSSGANVLTFGAGSRLTVL.

The rearrangement uses TRBV9 and TRBJ2-7, with D maybe TRBD2 (5 bases). In germline, CDR1 is SGDLS, CDR2 YYNGEE. The CDR3 is made up of 14 amino acids. The ends were cut back, 0 bases at V and 6 bases at J, with 13 bases in the middle. The CDR3 bases are TGTGCCAGCAGCGTAGGGACGGGGATCGCCGAGCAGTACTTC. It is translated as CASSVGTGIAEQYF.

This clone has only a few counts. The chain joins TRBV29-1 to TRBJ1-1; D gene unclear. The CDR3 length is 14 residues. The germline CDR1 and CDR2 sequences are SQVTM and ANQGSEA. The ends were cut back, 3 bases at V and 3 bases at J, with 14 bases in the middle. CDR3 loop: CSVESILTYTEAFF. DNA for the CDR3: TGCAGCGTTGAGAGCATACTCACTTACACTGAAGCTTTCTTT.

The rearrangement joins TRBV7-9 to TRBJ2-1; TRBD2 aligns across 10 bases. V lost 5 bases and J lost 2; bases outside the gene matches: 9. The CDR3 runs to 17 residues. In germline, CDR1 is SEHNR, CDR2 FQNEAQ (reference sequence). CDR3 residues: CASSPGTSVSPYNEQFF. The CDR3 bases are TGTGCCAGCAGCCCCGGGACTAGCGTTTCTCCCTACAATGAGCAGTTCTTC.

This clone turned up a few times. The V call is TRBV29-1, the J call TRBJ1-1, with TRBD1 matching over 8 bases. The junction had 9 bases not matched to a gene; V was cut back by 7 bases and J by 8 bases. The CDR3 spans 12 residues. Germline V gene data show CDR1 as SQVTM and CDR2 as ANQGSEA. This CDR3 is CSAHSDRGEAFF. CDR3 nucleotides: TGCAGCGCCCACTCCGACAGGGGCGAAGCTTTCTTT. Based on the CDR3 plus reference TRBV29-1 and TRBJ1-1, the full variable domain is SAVISQKPSRDICQRGTSLTIQCQVDSQVTMMFWYRQQPGQSLTLIATANQGSEATYESGFVIDKFPISRPNLTFSTLTVSNMSPEDSSIYLCSAHSDRGEAFFGQGTRLTVV.

Remarks on this clone: Other nucleotide sequences in the sample specify the same CDR3. V usage is TRBV5-1 and J usage is TRBJ1-6; TRBD1 aligns across 9 bases. Germline V lookup: CDR1 SGHRS, CDR2 YFSETQ. This CDR3 spans 17 amino acids. V lost 0 bases to trimming and J lost 7 bases; unmatched junction nucleotides: 8. The CDR3 DNA reads TGCGCCAGCAGCTTGGGGCTTGGACAGGGGAAGAATTCACCCCTCCACTTT. It specifies CASSLGLGQGKNSPLHF. The full variable domain, rest sourced from reference TRBV5-1 and TRBJ1-6, is KAGVTQTPRYLIKTRGQQVTLSCSPISGHRSVSWYQQTPGQGLQFLFEYFSETQRNKGNFPGRFSGRQFSNSRSEMNVSTLELGDSALYLCASSLGLGQGKNSPLHFGNGTRLTVT.

V and J are TRBV2 and TRBJ2-2; 10 nucleotides line up with TRBD2. Germline V gives CDR1 SNHLY, CDR2 FYNNEI. The CDR3 loop spans 15 amino acids. V lost 6 bases and J lost 6; bases outside the gene matches: 7. Here the CDR3 DNA reads TGTGCCAGCAGGAACGGGCTAGCGGGAGCCGGGGAGCTGTTTTTT. Translation gives CASRNGLAGAGELFF.

The chain recombines TRBV5-1 with TRBJ2-3; 11 bases align to TRBD1. This CDR3 spans 17 amino acids. Germline CDR1 reads SGHRS; CDR2 reads YFSETQ. The trim removed 0 bases at V and 1 base at J, leaving 4 bases unmatched. The chain's CDR3 is CASSLAKGQGGTDTQYF. In DNA, the CDR3 is TGCGCCAGCAGCTTGGCCAAGGGACAGGGGGGCACAGATACGCAGTATTTT. Combining the CDR3 with reference TRBV5-1 and TRBJ2-3 gives the whole variable domain KAGVTQTPRYLIKTRGQQVTLSCSPISGHRSVSWYQQTPGQGLQFLFEYFSETQRNKGNFPGRFSGRQFSNSRSEMNVSTLELGDSALYLCASSLAKGQGGTDTQYFGPGTRLTVL.

This sequence joins TRBV27 and TRBJ2-1, with 9 nucleotides matching TRBD2. V dropped 3 bases and J dropped 0; count of bases not matched to a gene: 6. This CDR3 has 17 amino acids. Germline CDR1 MNHEY, CDR2 SMNVEV (reference sequence). DNA of the CDR3: TGTGCCAGCAGTTTCCGGACTAGCGCCAGCTCCTACAATGAGCAGTTCTTC. It specifies CASSFRTSASSYNEQFF.

The V and J genes are TRBV15 and TRBJ1-2; tentative D call: TRBD1 (5 bases). The CDR3 has 14 residues. Trimming removed 2 bases from V and 4 bases from J, with 11 bases in between. Per the germline V gene, CDR1 is LNHNV and CDR2 is YYDKDF (reference sequence). CDR3 sequence reads: CATSRPDRSYGYTF. DNA of the CDR3: TGTGCCACCAGCAGACCCGACAGATCCTATGGCTACACCTTC.

The chain combines TRBV2 with TRBJ1-2, with 8 positions matching TRBD1. The CDR3 contains 11 residues. J gave up 5 bases and V 11 bases, and 4 bases lay outside the gene matches. The germline CDR1 and CDR2 sequences are SNHLY and FYNNEI. The DNA for the CDR3 is TGTGCCGGGACAGGAGGGTATGGCTACACCTTC. The encoded protein is CAGTGGYGYTF.

This CDR3 reads CASSKRDRGSDEQFF. Here the CDR3 DNA reads TGTGCCAGCAGCAAAAGGGACAGGGGTAGCGATGAGCAGTTCTTC. The chain links TRBV6-1 to TRBJ2-1, with 10 bases identical to TRBD1. The CDR3 covers 15 residues. Trimming cost V 6 bases and J 8 bases; bases outside gene matches: 10. The germline V gene encodes CDR1 MNHNS and CDR2 SASEGT.

Here the CDR3 DNA reads TGTGCCAGCAGCCACAGGACCGGGACTTCAATATACAATGAGCAGTTCTTC. As protein: CASSHRTGTSIYNEQFF. The V and J genes are TRBV28 and TRBJ2-1; tentative D call: TRBD2 (6 bases). Germline V gene sequence: CDR1 MDHEN, CDR2 SYDVKM. The germline V and J ends were trimmed by 6 bases and 4 bases, with 22 bases remaining between them. This CDR3 is 17 amino acids long.

The V and J genes are TRBV6-5 and TRBJ2-1, with 10 bases identical to TRBD2. The CDR3 has 15 residues. Trimming took 3 bases from V and 8 from J; bases not matched to a gene: 7. Germline V lookup: CDR1 MNHEY, CDR2 SVGAGI. CDR3 DNA sequence: TGTGCCAGCAGTTATCCGGGACTAGCGTACGATGAGCAGTTCTTC. Its translation is CASSYPGLAYDEQFF.

The chain recombines TRBV27 with TRBJ1-2; 9 nucleotides match TRBD1. Trimming took 2 bases from V and 4 from J; bases not matched to a gene: 2. Germline V lookup: CDR1 MNHEY, CDR2 SMNVEV (reference sequence). CDR3 size: 14 residues. The CDR3, as DNA: TGTGCCAGCAGTTTAGACAGGGGGGTCTATGGCTACACCTTC. Its protein product is CASSLDRGVYGYTF.

The chain carries TRBV5-5 and TRBJ1-4; TRBD1 matches at 7 bases. Germline CDR1 is SGHKS and CDR2 is YYEKEE (reference sequence). Trimming took 3 bases from V and 3 from J; bases not matched to a gene: 17. This CDR3 is built from 19 residues. This chain's CDR3 is CASSWESDRDSDSNEKLFF. DNA for the CDR3: TGTGCCAGCAGCTGGGAATCGGACCGGGACAGCGATTCTAATGAAAAACTGTTTTTT.

The chain is built from TRBV5-1 and TRBJ1-1; possibly TRBD1 for D (6 bases). Germline-derived CDR1 and CDR2 are SGHRS and YFSETQ. The CDR3 is 14 residues long. V lost 0 bases to trimming and J lost 2 bases, with 8 bases between them. CDR3 sequence: CASSLDGTNTEAFF. The DNA for the CDR3 is TGCGCCAGCAGCTTGGACGGGACAAACACTGAAGCTTTCTTT.

This chain connects TRBV4-1 to TRBJ2-7, with D uncertain. Germline V gene lookup returns CDR1 MGHRA and CDR2 YSYEKL. The CDR3 totals 14 residues. V dropped 1 base and J dropped 0 bases, with 7 bases sitting between them. In DNA form, the CDR3 reads TGCGCCAGCAGCCAAGTGCAGGCCTCCTACGAGCAGTACTTC. It is translated as CASSQVQASYEQYF.

This rearrangement joins TRBV7-2 to TRBJ1-6; 9 bases match TRBD1. This CDR3 has 15 residues. Germline loops: CDR1 SGHTA, CDR2 FQGNSA. The junction had 6 bases not matched to a gene; V was cut back by 2 bases and J by 10 bases. The CDR3: CASSLFGQGTSPLHF. In DNA form, the CDR3 reads TGTGCCAGCAGCTTATTCGGACAGGGGACCTCACCCCTCCACTTT.

The J gene is TRBJ1-5, the V gene TRBV2; D is possibly TRBD1 (6 bases). The V end was cut by 6 bases, the J end by 7 bases, with 13 bases between. Germline CDR1 and CDR2: SNHLY and FYNNEI. The CDR3 has 13 residues. CDR3 sequence: CASRDSGGQPQHF. CDR3 DNA: TGTGCCAGCAGGGACAGCGGCGGACAGCCCCAGCATTTT.

This sequence joins TRBV30 and TRBJ1-3; no reliable D call. Trimming stripped 2 bases from V and 2 bases from J, with 7 bases between. Germline CDR1 GTSNPN, CDR2 SVGIG (reference sequence). This CDR3 comprises 13 residues. The CDR3 DNA is TGTGCCTGGAGTTCGGAGGCTGGAAACACCATATATTTT. It yields the protein CAWSSEAGNTIYF. Full variable domain (remainder filled in from reference TRBV30 and TRBJ1-3): SQTIHQWPATLVQPVGSPLSLECTVEGTSNPNLYWYRQAAGRGLQLLFYSVGIGQISSEVPQNLSASRPQDRQFILSSKKLLLSDSGFYLCAWSSEAGNTIYFGEGSWLTVV.

V gene TRBV9 combines with J gene TRBJ1-1; D is unresolved. CDR1 and CDR2 (germline): SGDLS, YYNGEE. V was pared by 0 bases and J by 3 bases, with 12 bases between. This CDR3 has 15 amino acids. CDR3 sequence reads: CASSVDNPPDTEAFF. CDR3 DNA sequence: TGTGCCAGCAGCGTAGATAACCCCCCGGACACTGAAGCTTTCTTT.

This chain links TRBV2 with TRBJ2-7, with 7 bases fitting TRBD1. Unmatched junction bases numbered 5, after V lost 7 bases and J lost 2 bases. The CDR3 runs to 13 residues. Germline V gene sequence: CDR1 SNHLY, CDR2 FYNNEI. The CDR3 is CASTDRAAYEQYF. The DNA of the CDR3 is TGTGCCAGCACAGACAGGGCAGCCTACGAGCAGTACTTC.

This clone was seen repeatedly, ten times or more. The chain has TRBV9 and TRBJ2-5; D is perhaps TRBD1 (7 bases). The ends were cut back, 4 bases at V and 5 bases at J, with 15 bases in the middle. This CDR3 region has 14 residues. CDR1 is SGDLS, CDR2 YYNGEE, per germline. Here the CDR3 DNA reads TGTGCCAGCAGCCCAACAGGGGCGGGGGAGACCCAGTACTTC. This translates into CASSPTGAGETQYF.